This T cell receptor beta chain was documented in a study of shared clonotypes between healthy human individuals. On the study more broadly: Every donor yielded three CD4 naive, three CD4 memory, two CD8 naive and one CD8 memory plate.

The study, taken as a whole, reports: In the sorted subsets, rarefaction showed sequencing was incomplete despite large depth.

This table comes from immunoSEQ multiplex PCR, and its TCRdb copy is limited to in-frame clones, with some not included. The data show about 1.5 million clones, around 98% seen once. About this clone: Its antigen is not identified.

Germline lookup yields CDR1 ENHRY and CDR2 SYGVKD. Germline trimming cut 10 bases from V and 2 bases from J; bases unmatched to any gene: 9. This CDR3 region has 15 residues. The material sequenced was naive CD4+ T cells sorted from blood. The sample's subset: CD45RA+ positively selected. The receptor was derived from a man aged 25 to 40 in good health. The chain couples TRBV10-3 to TRBJ2-5, with 11 nucleotides matching TRBD2. The CDR3 protein is CATAAGLAGQETQYF. CDR3 coding DNA: TGTGCCACCGCCGCCGGACTAGCGGGTCAAGAGACCCAGTACTTC.